The table lists the clone carrying this TCR beta chain with a few counts. The sample contains more than one DNA sequence encoding this CDR3. PCR primers comprised 60 Vbeta and 13 Jbeta primers. Source study methods: Per a later analysis, the number of unique TCR beta chains was roughly 87 million, of which 8.5 million to 11 million were shared. The assay was immunoSEQ multiplex PCR, and TCRdb's table has in-frame clones only and misses some. V, J and clone size are those of that table, while D and trimming were read from the DNA. The data contain about 120,000 clones, 78% of them singletons. The V gene lost 4 bases and the J gene lost 7 bases, with 14 bases spanning the gap. The CDR3 has 14 amino acids. Looked up from germline, CDR1 is SGHRS and CDR2 is YFSETQ. This sample is drawn from a study of cytomegalovirus exposure and HLA in healthy donors. Healthy bone marrow donors made up the donor group.

This clonotype was obtained from a man aged 25-45 years in good health and CMV-seropositive. Material: PBMCs. The V and J genes are TRBV5-1 and TRBJ1-4; possibly TRBD1 for D (6 bases). The DNA of the CDR3 is TGCGCCAGCAGCCCTACAGGGCGTGCTGAAAAACTGTTTTTT. It translates to CASSPTGRAEKLFF.